A selection of T cell receptor beta chains follows, all from one sample in a study of cytomegalovirus exposure and HLA in healthy donors. Method: immunoSEQ multiplex PCR; TCRdb's copy keeps in-frame clones and lacks some. This table holds roughly 100,000 clones, about 77% found once. Sequenced sample: PBMCs. The receptors originated from a woman between 18 and 29 years old in good health and CMV-seropositive. CDR3s include the opening cysteine and the closing phenylalanine or tryptophan. Fields, in order: J gene, CDR3 length, D gene, clone size, V gene, CDR3 DNA, CDR3 protein. A D gene is named only where the DNA matches it firmly. The size of a clone is reported for some rows only, either as once, few or many, or as a class for expanded clones.

>TRBJ2-2|15|TRBD2|once|TRBV5-1
TGCGCCAGCAGAATGGCGGGGGGGCCCACCGGGGAGCTGTTTTTT
CASRMAGGPTGELFF
>TRBJ2-3|16|NA|NA|TRBV6-5
TGTGCCAGCAGTTACGCCCAGCCGGGTGGTACAGATACGCAGTATTTT
CASSYAQPGGTDTQYF
>TRBJ2-1|11|NA|NA|TRBV5-4
TGTGCCAGCAGCTTTAGACTAGAGCAGTTCTTC
CASSFRLEQFF
>TRBJ2-7|12|NA|NA|TRBV29-1
TGCAGCGTTGTGATCGGGTCCTACGAGCAGTACTTC
CSVVIGSYEQYF
>TRBJ1-1|15|TRBD1|NA|TRBV7-2
TGTGCCAGCAGCTTAACGCGCGGGACAGGGGCTGAAGCTTTCTTT
CASSLTRGTGAEAFF
>TRBJ2-5|14|NA|few|TRBV7-6
TGTGCCAGCAGCTTAGTGGACAGCATGGAGACCCAGTACTTC
CASSLVDSMETQYF
>TRBJ2-7|13|TRBD2|NA|TRBV2
TGTGCCAGCTCGCGGGAGGCAGCCTACGAGCAGTACTTC
CASSREAAYEQYF
>TRBJ2-7|14|NA|NA|TRBV7-2
TGTGCCAGCAGTCGTGGGCCTCAGCCCAGCGAGCAGTACTTC
CASSRGPQPSEQYF
>TRBJ1-4|15|NA|NA|TRBV2
TGTGCCAGCTTGAAAGGGGGTTATACTAATGAAAAACTGTTTTTT
CASLKGGYTNEKLFF
>TRBJ1-2|11|NA|once|TRBV28
TGTGCCAGCAGTCCCGGGGTAGGCTACACCTTC
CASSPGVGYTF
>TRBJ1-5|14|NA|few|TRBV18
TGTGCCAGCTCAGAGCGCGACGGGACTAAGCCCCAGCATTTT
CASSERDGTKPQHF
>TRBJ2-2|18|TRBD2|NA|TRBV7-2
TGTGCCAGCAGCTTGGCATCGGGACTAGCGGGAAACGCCGGGGAGCTGTTTTTT
CASSLASGLAGNAGELFF
>TRBJ2-1|18|TRBD2|NA|TRBV5-1
TGCGCCAGCAGCTCTCCGGGACTAGCAATTTCTCTTTACAATGAGCAGTTCTTC
CASSSPGLAISLYNEQFF
>TRBJ2-2|15|TRBD2|NA|TRBV7-3
TGTGCCAGCAGCTCACTAGCGGGGGGCACCGGGGAGCTGTTTTTT
CASSSLAGGTGELFF
>TRBJ2-7|12|NA|NA|TRBV28
TGTGCCAGCAGTCCAGGGTTTTACGAGCAGTACTTC
CASSPGFYEQYF
>TRBJ1-1|15|NA|NA|TRBV27
TGTGCCAGCAGTTTTCTCCAGGGGATGAACACTGAAGCTTTCTTT
CASSFLQGMNTEAFF
>TRBJ1-2|15|TRBD1|NA|TRBV7-2
TGTGCCAGCAGCTTAGGCGGACAGGGGGTAGGTGGCTACACCTTC
CASSLGGQGVGGYTF
>TRBJ1-2|16|NA|few|TRBV5-8
TGTGCCACCTACTACCCGACAGAAAATTTTAACTATGGCTACACCTTC
CATYYPTENFNYGYTF
>TRBJ1-6|17|NA|NA|TRBV7-6
TGTGCCAGCAGCTTAGGTGTCCGGGGGGGTAGGGGGTCACCCCTCCACTTT
CASSLGVRGGRGSPLHF
>TRBJ2-2|16|TRBD2|NA|TRBV9
TGTGCCAGCAGCGGAAATAGCGGGGGGCTACACGGGGAGCTGTTTTTT
CASSGNSGGLHGELFF
>TRBJ1-1|13|NA|NA|TRBV6-1
TGTGCCAGCAGTGAAATCTCGTCAGCTGAAGCTTTCTTT
CASSEISSAEAFF